These 28 T cell receptor beta chains were all obtained from the same sample, sequenced in a study of cytomegalovirus exposure and HLA in healthy donors. TCRdb's copy holds only in-frame clones and misses some; the assay was immunoSEQ multiplex PCR. The sample has tens of thousands of clones, around 90% seen once. Sequencing input: PBMCs. Every receptor here comes from a man aged 25 to 45 in good health and CMV-seronegative.

The rearrangement joins TRBV29-1 to TRBJ2-1; D possibly corresponds to TRBD2 (7 bases). The CDR3 runs to 15 residues. Germline V lookup: CDR1 SQVTM, CDR2 ANQGSEA. V gave up 6 bases and J gave up 9 bases, with 24 bases separating them. In DNA form, the CDR3 reads TGCAGCGTCAGGGGTAATGGGGGGGCTTGGGGTGAGCAGTTCTTC. Amino acid sequence: CSVRGNGGAWGEQFF.

The chain joins TRBV9 to TRBJ1-1; D is unresolved. The germline V and J ends were trimmed by 7 bases and 6 bases, with 19 bases remaining between them. Looked up from germline, CDR1 is SGDLS and CDR2 is YYNGEE. This CDR3 spans 14 amino acids. CDR3 sequence reads: CASRSSSMFAEAFF. CDR3 sequence (DNA): TGTGCCAGCCGGTCGTCCTCAATGTTCGCTGAAGCTTTCTTT.

This sequence joins TRBV28 and TRBJ1-2; tentative D call: TRBD1 (5 bases). There are 15 residues in the CDR3. Germline V gene lookup returns CDR1 MDHEN and CDR2 SYDVKM. Trimming removed 4 bases from V and 2 bases from J, with 14 bases in between. The CDR3 sequence is CASSSAGPKNYGYTF. DNA for the CDR3: TGTGCCAGCAGTTCCGCAGGGCCAAAGAACTATGGCTACACCTTC.

V is TRBV6-1 and J is TRBJ1-2; 12 bases fit TRBD1. The CDR3 is 17 amino acids. Germline CDR1 and CDR2: MNHNS and SASEGT. The V and J ends lost 4 bases and 3 bases, in that order; junction bases with no gene match: 9. CDR3 residues: CASSGWDRGQLDYGYTF. As DNA, the CDR3 is TGTGCCAGCAGTGGATGGGACAGGGGGCAGCTGGACTATGGCTACACCTTC.

This chain uses TRBV6-5 with TRBJ1-1, with D unresolved. The CDR3 covers 12 residues. V dropped 5 bases and J dropped 4 bases, with 8 bases sitting between them. Germline V gene data show CDR1 as MNHEY and CDR2 as SVGAGI. CDR3 sequence reads: CASSRLGTEAFF. The CDR3 DNA reads TGTGCCAGCAGTAGACTGGGCACTGAAGCTTTCTTT.

The chain couples TRBV6-6 to TRBJ2-7; D ambiguous. Germline V gene data show CDR1 as MNHNY and CDR2 as SVGAGI (reference sequence). The CDR3 runs 11 residues. V lost 4 bases and J lost 6, with 7 bases in between. The CDR3 region is CASSFEVEQYF. Written as DNA, the CDR3 is TGTGCCAGCAGTTTCGAGGTCGAGCAGTACTTC.

DNA for the CDR3: TGTGCCAGCAGCTGGCGGATGAACACCGGGGAGCTGTTTTTT. Its protein is CASSWRMNTGELFF. J is TRBJ2-2 and V is TRBV6-4; unclear D gene. Germline V gene data show CDR1 as MRHNA and CDR2 as SNTAGT. This CDR3 comprises 14 residues. Deletions cut 6 bases from V and 1 base from J, with 9 bases between.

CDR3: CASSINRSPNYGYTF. Here the CDR3 DNA reads TGTGCCAGTAGCATAAACAGGAGTCCTAACTATGGCTACACCTTC. The V gene is TRBV19, the J gene TRBJ1-2; a possible D gene is TRBD1 (5 bases). The V gene lost 6 bases and the J gene lost 0 bases, with 14 bases spanning the gap. Germline CDR1 and CDR2: LNHDA and SQIVND (reference sequence). The CDR3 contains 15 residues.

The chain links TRBV30 to TRBJ2-2; a weak D match, TRBD1 (6 bases). Germline CDR1 is GTSNPN and CDR2 is SVGIG (reference sequence). The CDR3 runs 14 residues. V was pared by 1 base and J by 5 bases, with 11 bases between. The CDR3 here is CAWSAPDRTGELFF. The CDR3 coding sequence is TGTGCCTGGAGTGCACCCGACAGGACCGGGGAGCTGTTTTTT.

This clone was counted only a few times. V and J are TRBV6-5 and TRBJ1-6; TRBD1 matches at 7 bases. The CDR3 is made up of 15 amino acids. CDR1 is MNHEY and CDR2 is SVGAGI in the germline V gene. Unmatched junction bases numbered 7, after V lost 5 bases and J lost 6 bases. The CDR3 sequence: CASSGGQTPNSPLHF. CDR3 sequence (DNA): TGTGCCAGCAGTGGGGGACAGACTCCTAATTCACCCCTCCACTTT.

The chain joins TRBV9 to TRBJ2-1, with D perhaps TRBD1 (5 bases). V lost 0 bases to trimming and J lost 12 bases, with 7 bases between them. Germline CDR1 SGDLS, CDR2 YYNGEE. The CDR3 extends over 11 amino acids. The CDR3 DNA reads as TGTGCCAGCAGCGTAGGGCAGGGGCAGTTCTTC. This gives the protein CASSVGQGQFF. Filled out from reference TRBV9 and TRBJ2-1, the complete variable domain reads DSGVTQTPKHLITATGQRVTLRCSPRSGDLSVYWYQQSLDQGLQFLIQYYNGEERAKGNILERFSAQQFPDLHSELNLSSLELGDSALYFCASSVGQGQFFGPGTRLTVL.

The chain employs TRBV18 and TRBJ2-7, with D maybe TRBD1 (6 bases). The CDR3 is 15 amino acids. The germline V gene has CDR1 KGHSH and CDR2 LQKENI. The V end was cut by 3 bases, the J end by 3 bases, with 15 bases between. For the CDR3, the DNA is TGTGCCAGCTCACCCCGGGACATCAAGGACTACGAGCAGTACTTC. Amino acids: CASSPRDIKDYEQYF.

The rearrangement uses TRBV10-1 and TRBJ1-1, with D perhaps TRBD1 (5 bases). CDR3 length: 12 residues. V dropped 6 bases and J dropped 4 bases, with 9 bases sitting between them. Germline-derived CDR1 and CDR2 are WNHNN and SYGVQD (reference sequence). The CDR3 loop reads CASSADTTEAFF. In nucleotides, the CDR3 is TGCGCCAGCAGCGCGGACACCACTGAAGCTTTCTTT.

The chain couples TRBV11-2 to TRBJ2-7, with a weak D call TRBD1 (6 bases). The ends were cut back, 6 bases at V and 3 bases at J, with 9 bases in the middle. The CDR3 runs 12 residues. CDR1 and CDR2 from the germline V gene are SGHAT and FQNNGV. CDR3 loop: CASRRGGYEQYF. Written as DNA, the CDR3 is TGTGCCAGCAGAAGAGGGGGCTACGAGCAGTACTTC.

J is TRBJ1-2 and V is TRBV28; unclear D gene. The CDR3 has 12 amino acids. Trimming took off 5 bases at V and 7 bases at J, with 11 bases between the two ends. Germline V CDR1 and CDR2: MDHEN, SYDVKM. CDR3 protein: CASSPLGSGYTF. CDR3 in DNA: TGTGCCAGCAGTCCATTGGGGAGTGGCTACACCTTC.

V gene TRBV28 combines with J gene TRBJ1-1, with TRBD1 identical over 9 bases. V was clipped by 6 bases and J by 5 bases; unmatched bases: 10. This CDR3 is 15 amino acids long. CDR1 is MDHEN, CDR2 SYDVKM, per germline. The CDR3 loop is CASSDQGQGGTEAFF. The CDR3 nucleotides are TGTGCCAGCAGCGACCAGGGACAGGGAGGAACTGAAGCTTTCTTT.

CDR3 amino acids: CASSPPVRSYNEQFF. DNA of the CDR3: TGTGCCAGCTCACCACCAGTCCGGTCCTACAATGAGCAGTTCTTC. The chain combines TRBV18 with TRBJ2-1; D call uncertain. Per the germline V gene, CDR1 is KGHSH and CDR2 is LQKENI. The CDR3 has 15 residues. V was pared by 0 bases and J by 1 base, with 7 bases between.

This clone was seen a few times. This chain links TRBV6-6 with TRBJ2-7, with 8 positions matching TRBD1. Germline values: CDR1 MNHNY, CDR2 SVGAGI (reference sequence). Trimming at V came to 6 bases and at J to 4 bases, leaving 11 bases not matched to a gene. This CDR3 is 15 amino acids long. The CDR3 sequence: CASRSRQGNGYEQYF. In DNA, the CDR3 is TGTGCCAGCAGATCTCGACAGGGGAATGGATACGAGCAGTACTTC.

The V gene is TRBV7-9, the J gene TRBJ2-6; D perhaps matches TRBD2 (5 bases). V was cut by 7 bases and J by 8 bases, with 30 bases left in between. Germline CDR1 and CDR2: SEHNR and FQNEAQ (reference sequence). The CDR3 spans 19 residues. CDR3 protein: CASNLIGGRIGQGTNVLTF. In DNA form, the CDR3 reads TGTGCCAGCAACCTGATAGGAGGCAGGATTGGGCAAGGGACCAACGTCCTGACTTTC.

The CDR3 bases are TGTGCCAGCACGCAGGGGAGTAACTATGGCTACACCTTC. It codes for CASTQGSNYGYTF. This sequence joins TRBV5-4 and TRBJ1-2, with TRBD1 as a possible D gene (6 bases). The V gene's germline CDR1 is SGHNT and CDR2 YYREEE (reference sequence). The CDR3 is 13 residues long. Trimming took off 6 bases at V and 1 base at J, with 10 bases between the two ends.

The rearrangement joins TRBV1 to TRBJ2-1; TRBD2 was called by the table and not checked on the DNA. TRBV1 is reported as a pseudogene. This CDR3 is built from 17 residues. The CDR3 protein is CTSSQGTPGGAENEQFF. In DNA form, the CDR3 reads TGCACCAGCAGCCAAGGGACCCCCGGGGGGGCTGAAAATGAGCAGTTCTTC.

The CDR3 region is CASSVAGPSSYNEQFF. The CDR3 nucleotides are TGTGCCAGCAGCGTAGCTGGCCCCAGCTCCTACAATGAGCAGTTCTTC. This chain links TRBV9 with TRBJ2-1; D is unresolved. This CDR3 contains 16 residues. Trimming stripped 0 bases from V and 0 bases from J, with 10 bases between. Germline CDR1 reads SGDLS; CDR2 reads YYNGEE.

This clone was detected only a few times. The V call is TRBV19, the J call TRBJ2-7; TRBD2 matches 12 bases. CDR3 length: 14 residues. From germline, CDR1 is LNHDA and CDR2 SQIVND (reference sequence). The ends lost 5 bases at V and 4 bases at J; junction bases unmatched: 3. In DNA form, the CDR3 reads TGTGCCAGTAGTGCACTAGCGGGAGGTTACGAGCAGTACTTC. This codes for CASSALAGGYEQYF.

The CDR3 DNA sequence: TGTGCCATCAGCAGACTAGCTCCCACAGATACGCAGTATTTT. Translation gives CAISRLAPTDTQYF. V and J are TRBV10-3 and TRBJ2-3; TRBD2 matches 7 bases. The CDR3 loop spans 14 amino acids. The germline V gene has CDR1 ENHRY and CDR2 SYGVKD. V lost 6 bases, J lost 2 bases, and 5 bases stayed unmatched.

As to this clone: The junction departs from the called germline gene at one end, perhaps through a read error. The V gene is TRBV7-7, the J gene TRBJ2-2; D is ambiguous. The CDR3 totals 10 residues. Looked up from germline, CDR1 is SSHAT and CDR2 is FNYEAQ (reference sequence). The CDR3 loop reads CASSPEELFF. CDR3 coding DNA: TGTGCTAGCAGCCCAGAGGAGCTGTTTTTT. The full variable domain, completed using reference TRBV7-7 and TRBJ2-2, is GAGVSQSPRYKVTKRGQDVTLRCDPISSHATLYWYQQALGQGPEFLTYFNYEAQPDKSGLPSDRFSAERPEGSISTLTIQRTEQRDSAMYRCASSPEELFFGEGSRLTVL.

V is TRBV28 and J is TRBJ1-1; D perhaps matches TRBD1 (5 bases). The CDR3 contains 13 residues. Germline loops: CDR1 MDHEN, CDR2 SYDVKM. V was cut by 3 bases and J by 1 base, with 6 bases left in between. The CDR3 region is CASSLQGNTEAFF. The CDR3 nucleotides read TGTGCCAGCAGTTTGCAGGGGAACACTGAAGCTTTCTTT.

This chain links TRBV7-2 with TRBJ2-2, with D perhaps matching TRBD2 (6 bases). The V end was cut by 2 bases, the J end by 7 bases, with 14 bases between. The CDR3 contains 15 residues. Germline V gives CDR1 SGHTA, CDR2 FQGNSA. This chain's CDR3 is CASSLMNGGSGELFF. For the CDR3, the DNA is TGTGCCAGCAGCTTAATGAACGGAGGGAGCGGGGAGCTGTTTTTT.

The chain employs TRBV7-9 and TRBJ2-1; TRBD2 aligns across 12 bases. J lost 15 bases, V lost 1 base, and 10 bases had no gene match. The CDR3 length is 15 residues. Germline V gene data show CDR1 as SEHNR and CDR2 as FQNEAQ (reference sequence). As DNA, the CDR3 is TGTGCCAGCAGCTTAGGTTCACTAGCGGGAGGCGTGCTGTTCTTC. It specifies CASSLGSLAGGVLFF.